The next 13 T cell receptor beta chains were all read from a single sample in a study of cytomegalovirus exposure and HLA in healthy donors. The PCR had 60 Vbeta and 13 Jbeta primers. Assay: immunoSEQ multiplex PCR; the TCRdb copy retains only in-frame clones and omits some. The sample holds 90,000 to 120,000 clones; under 80% are singletons and the top ten take around 15%. Input material: PBMCs. The source is a woman between 35 and 50 years old in good health and CMV-seropositive.

This chain links TRBV7-3 with TRBJ2-7; D might be TRBD2 (6 bases). The germline CDR1 and CDR2 sequences are SGHTA and FQGTGA. V was shortened by 5 bases and J by 1 base, with 15 bases between the two germline ends. This CDR3 has 15 residues. CDR3 region: CASSVAGGGSYEQYF. The DNA of the CDR3 is TGTGCCAGCAGCGTCGCCGGTGGAGGGTCCTACGAGCAGTACTTC.

For this clone: This may be a read error: a much more frequent sequence differs by one nucleotide. V gene TRBV7-2 combines with J gene TRBJ1-1; D might be TRBD1 (6 bases). The CDR3 is made up of 13 amino acids. V was shortened by 5 bases and J by 1 base, with 8 bases between the two germline ends. Germline V gene lookup returns CDR1 SGHTA and CDR2 FQGNSA. The CDR3 DNA reads as TGTGCCAGCAGCCGACAGGAGAACACTGAAGCTTTCTTT. Translating gives CASSRQENTEAFF.

The chain recombines TRBV6-6 with TRBJ2-7; 10 bases fit TRBD2. The CDR3 loop spans 15 amino acids. Trimming cost V 0 bases and J 3 bases; bases outside gene matches: 2. Germline-derived CDR1 and CDR2 are MNHNY and SVGAGI (reference sequence). The CDR3 coding sequence is TGTGCCAGCAGTTACTCCAGGACTAGCGGCTACGAGCAGTACTTC. Protein: CASSYSRTSGYEQYF.

This clone was recorded a few times. The chain recombines TRBV27 with TRBJ1-2; possible D gene TRBD1, 6 bases. Trimming left V 4 bases short and J 8 bases short, with 20 bases between. Germline V gene sequence: CDR1 MNHEY, CDR2 SMNVEV (reference sequence). This CDR3 is built from 15 residues. Here the CDR3 reads CASSSAPITGLGYTF. The DNA for the CDR3 is TGTGCCAGCAGTTCGGCCCCTATCACAGGGTTGGGCTACACCTTC.

This clone was seen only once. The V gene is TRBV28, the J gene TRBJ1-6, with TRBD1 matching 8 bases. This CDR3 spans 15 amino acids. Trimming cost V 5 bases and J 8 bases; bases outside gene matches: 8. Germline lookup yields CDR1 MDHEN and CDR2 SYDVKM. The CDR3 reads CASSGDRSTDSPLHF. DNA for the CDR3: TGTGCCAGCAGTGGGGACAGGAGTACGGATTCACCCCTCCACTTT.

The chain recombines TRBV15 with TRBJ1-5, with 7 bases that match TRBD1. The V segment lost 1 base and the J segment 4 bases; nucleotides outside the gene matches: 4. The CDR3 consists of 15 residues. Germline V lookup: CDR1 LNHNV, CDR2 YYDKDF (reference sequence). The CDR3 DNA is TGTGCCACCAGCAGAGTTGGGGACAGAAATCAGCCCCAGCATTTT. It translates to CATSRVGDRNQPQHF.

The chain links TRBV4-3 to TRBJ1-2, with D possibly being TRBD1 (6 bases). Trimming left V 0 bases short and J 8 bases short, with 16 bases between. CDR1 LGHNA and CDR2 YSLEER come from the germline V gene. The CDR3 has 15 residues. The CDR3 region is CASSQDWQGIGGYTF. Here the CDR3 DNA reads TGCGCCAGCAGCCAAGATTGGCAGGGGATCGGCGGCTACACCTTC.

This sequence joins TRBV27 and TRBJ2-1, with D perhaps TRBD2 (5 bases). The CDR3 spans 15 residues. V was pared by 6 bases and J by 6 bases, with 18 bases between. The germline gives CDR1 MNHEY, CDR2 SMNVEV (reference sequence). CDR3 sequence reads: CASRRQEARGNEQFF. Here the CDR3 DNA reads TGTGCCAGCAGGCGCCAGGAGGCTCGGGGCAATGAGCAGTTCTTC.

This chain joins TRBV6-6 and TRBJ1-4; TRBD1 agrees at 7 bases. The CDR3 has 14 amino acids. The V and J ends lost 8 bases and 6 bases, in that order; junction bases with no gene match: 9. Per germline, CDR1 MNHNY and CDR2 SVGAGI (reference sequence). CDR3 region: CASGPRDSYEKLFF. CDR3 sequence (DNA): TGTGCCAGCGGTCCCCGGGACAGCTATGAAAAACTGTTTTTT.

The chain couples TRBV27 to TRBJ1-1; D is unresolved. V was shortened by 4 bases and J by 8 bases, with 17 bases between the two germline ends. Germline V gene sequence: CDR1 MNHEY, CDR2 SMNVEV (reference sequence). The CDR3 has 14 amino acids. CDR3 sequence: CASSSYPLEIEAFF. The CDR3 DNA follows: TGTGCCAGCAGTTCTTACCCCCTGGAGATCGAAGCTTTCTTT.

CDR3 residues: CASSVEGGSTDTQYF. CDR3 nucleotides: TGTGCCAGCAGTGTGGAGGGCGGGAGCACAGATACGCAGTATTTT. The V gene is TRBV6-4, the J gene TRBJ2-3, with a weak D call TRBD2 (6 bases). The V gene's germline CDR1 is MRHNA and CDR2 SNTAGT. Trimming shortened V by 4 bases and J by 0 bases, and 11 bases separated the two germline ends. The CDR3 sequence is 15 residues long.

The rearrangement joins TRBV28 to TRBJ1-6; 9 positions agree with TRBD1. This CDR3 spans 14 amino acids. J gave up 9 bases and V 6 bases, and 6 bases lay outside the gene matches. From germline, CDR1 is MDHEN and CDR2 SYDVKM. The DNA of the CDR3 is TGTGCCAGCAGGTCCGGGACAGGGCTTTCACCCCTCCACTTT. This encodes CASRSGTGLSPLHF.

The chain recombines TRBV6-5 with TRBJ2-1; no definite D call. The germline V gene has CDR1 MNHEY and CDR2 SVGAGI. V dropped 6 bases and J dropped 9 bases, with 9 bases sitting between them. The CDR3 spans 11 residues. CDR3 residues: CASSSRSEQFF. For the CDR3, the DNA is TGTGCCAGCAGCTCCCGGAGTGAGCAGTTCTTC.